The 27 T cell receptor beta chains below were found in one sample sequenced in a study of T-cell memory formation after mild COVID-19. TCRdb re-called the 5' RACE reads with MiXCR, one entry per CDR3 protein. The table includes just over 300,000 distinct CDR3 sequences, roughly 19% detected once. The sample taken for sequencing was PBMCs or a T cell subset sorted from them (not recorded which). The receptors here all came from a man between 18 and 29 years old who had mild COVID-19 (a few samples of this study predate the infection). Cell type and time point are not known.

This chain uses TRBV20-1 with TRBJ1-2; D is ambiguous. Between the trimmed V and J ends, which lost 2 bases and 6 bases, there was a span of 19 bases. The CDR3 loop spans 15 amino acids. Per the germline V gene, CDR1 is DFQATT and CDR2 is SNEGSKA (reference sequence). This chain's CDR3 is CSARIFGGYTDGYTF. In DNA, the CDR3 is TGCAGTGCTAGAATCTTCGGCGGCTACACGGATGGCTACACCTTC.

The chain carries TRBV7-9 and TRBJ1-1; 7 bases fit TRBD1. V was pared by 0 bases and J by 0 bases, with 7 bases of the junction left unmatched. Germline loops: CDR1 SEHNR, CDR2 FQNEAQ (reference sequence). This CDR3 contains 17 residues. CDR3 protein: CASSLALGQGVNTEAFF. Here the CDR3 DNA reads TGTGCCAGCAGCTTAGCGCTGGGGCAGGGGGTGAACACTGAAGCTTTCTTT.

There are a few counts of this clonotype. The J gene is TRBJ2-5, the V gene TRBV21-1; the table names TRBD2, a call not compared with the DNA. TRBV21-1 is assigned pseudogene status. The CDR3 is made up of 13 amino acids. Here the CDR3 DNA reads TGTGCCAGAGGAGGCAGGAGGAAAGAGACCCAGTACTTC. Protein sequence: CARGGRRKETQYF.

This chain links TRBV6-5 with TRBJ2-2; D may be TRBD1 (6 bases). This CDR3 has 13 residues. V gave up 8 bases and J gave up 1 base, with 8 bases separating them. Germline CDR1 reads MNHEY; CDR2 reads SVGAGI. The CDR3 coding sequence is TGTGCCAGCTGGGACAAGAACACCGGGGAGCTGTTTTTT. Protein sequence: CASWDKNTGELFF.

This chain joins TRBV5-1 and TRBJ1-3; D not resolved. V lost 1 base and J lost 2, with 7 bases in between. Germline-derived CDR1 and CDR2 are SGHRS and YFSETQ. This CDR3 spans 14 amino acids. CDR3 coding DNA: TGCGCCAGCAGCTTGTTCTCCACTGGAAACACCATATATTTT. Protein: CASSLFSTGNTIYF.

This sequence joins TRBV5-4 and TRBJ2-3; 11 nucleotides agree with TRBD1. There are 14 residues in the CDR3. V shed 4 bases, J shed 7 bases, and the junction held 5 bases outside the gene matches. Germline assignment: CDR1 SGHNT and CDR2 YYREEE (reference sequence). The CDR3 DNA reads as TGTGCCAGCAGCGCCGGACAGGGGGCAAATACGCAGTATTTT. Translation: CASSAGQGANTQYF.

This rearrangement joins TRBV29-1 to TRBJ1-2; possibly TRBD1 for D (6 bases). The germline V gene has CDR1 SQVTM and CDR2 ANQGSEA. Trimming left V 1 base short and J 2 bases short, with 14 bases between. The CDR3 contains 15 residues. The CDR3 sequence is CSVEVGGGKNYGYTF. CDR3 DNA sequence: TGCAGCGTTGAAGTTGGTGGGGGCAAAAACTATGGCTACACCTTC.

This clonotype occurred once. The J gene is TRBJ2-3, the V gene TRBV20-1, with D uncertain. Germline CDR1 and CDR2: DFQATT and SNEGSKA (reference sequence). The V and J ends lost 5 bases and 0 bases respectively, with 6 bases between them. The CDR3 consists of 12 residues. CDR3 coding DNA: TGCAGTGCTGAGGAGAGCACAGATACGCAGTATTTT. It encodes CSAEESTDTQYF.

This clonotype was observed a handful of times. The chain couples TRBV20-1 to TRBJ1-1; D not resolved. V was shortened by 7 bases and J by 1 base, with 13 bases between the two germline ends. This CDR3 comprises 13 residues. Per the germline V gene, CDR1 is DFQATT and CDR2 is SNEGSKA (reference sequence). DNA of the CDR3: TGCAGTGTCCCAGACGGACCGAACACTGAAGCTTTCTTT. Protein sequence: CSVPDGPNTEAFF.

In its sample, this clonotype was seen a few times. J is TRBJ1-2 and V is TRBV7-2; 9 bases align to TRBD1. There are 14 residues in the CDR3. Looked up from germline, CDR1 is SGHTA and CDR2 is FQGNSA. With V trimmed by 5 bases and J by 6 bases, 7 bases remained unmatched. CDR3 nucleotide sequence: TGTGCCAGCAGCACATGGGACAGGGAGGATGGCTACACCTTC. Translating it yields CASSTWDREDGYTF.

This clonotype occurred many times. The V and J genes are TRBV5-1 and TRBJ2-7, with 8 nucleotides matching TRBD1. CDR1 and CDR2 (germline): SGHRS, YFSETQ. V was pared by 0 bases and J by 3 bases, with 5 bases of the junction left unmatched. The length of the CDR3 is 15 residues. DNA of the CDR3: TGCGCCAGCAGCTTGGAAGCAGGGGGCTTCTACGAGCAGTACGTC. Its protein product is CASSLEAGGFYEQYV.

The chain combines TRBV4-3 with TRBJ2-5; 10 bases are a match to TRBD2. V shed 4 bases, J shed 4 bases, and the junction held 3 bases outside the gene matches. Germline V CDR1 and CDR2: LGHNA, YSLEER. This CDR3 has 14 amino acids. CDR3 sequence: CASSRSSGGETQYF. DNA for the CDR3: TGCGCCAGCAGCCGATCTAGCGGGGGAGAGACCCAGTACTTC.

The V gene is TRBV5-1, the J gene TRBJ2-3, with D maybe TRBD2 (5 bases). CDR3 length equals 15 residues. The V end lost 1 base, the J end lost 0 bases, and 9 bases lay between the germline ends. Looked up from germline, CDR1 is SGHRS and CDR2 is YFSETQ. Here the CDR3 DNA reads TGCGCCAGCAGCTTGAGGAGGACTAGCACAGATACGCAGTATTTT. Translating gives CASSLRRTSTDTQYF.

This clonotype was recorded a few times. The chain couples TRBV10-3 to TRBJ2-7, with TRBD1 identical over 7 bases. Trimming took 3 bases from V and 0 from J; bases not matched to a gene: 8. In germline, CDR1 is ENHRY, CDR2 SYGVKD. The CDR3 runs to 16 residues. The DNA of the CDR3 is TGTGCCATCAGTGATCCCGACAGGGCAAACTCCTACGAGCAGTACGTC. This encodes CAISDPDRANSYEQYV.

As regards this clonotype: One end of the junction fails to match germline, which may point to a read error. The chain has TRBV10-3 and TRBJ2-6; D may be TRBD1 (5 bases). The germline gives CDR1 ENHRY, CDR2 SYGVKD. This CDR3 has 14 amino acids. The CDR3: CAISDVPGANFLTF. CDR3 sequence (DNA): TGTGCCATCAGTGACGTGCCTGGGGCCAACTTCCTGACTTTC.

This chain uses TRBV6-5 with TRBJ1-1; possibly TRBD1 for D (6 bases). Germline values: CDR1 MNHEY, CDR2 SVGAGI. V gave up 2 bases and J gave up 4 bases, with 11 bases separating them. This CDR3 contains 14 residues. DNA of the CDR3: TGTGCCAGCAGTTACCGGGGGCTTAGCACTGAAGCTTTCTTT. Translated: CASSYRGLSTEAFF.

This clonotype showed up just a few times. The rearrangement links TRBV7-3 to TRBJ2-5; possible D gene TRBD2, 5 bases. V dropped 3 bases and J dropped 2 bases, with 13 bases sitting between them. Germline CDR1 and CDR2: SGHTA and FQGTGA. The CDR3 extends over 15 amino acids. CDR3 DNA sequence: TGTGCCAGCAGCTTCCTAGCCCGGGAACAAGAGACCCAGTACTTC. Encoded protein: CASSFLAREQETQYF.

The rearrangement uses TRBV25-1 and TRBJ2-1; TRBD1 agrees at 10 bases. Germline V CDR1 and CDR2: MGHDK, SYGVNS. V gave up 4 bases and J gave up 4 bases; unmatched junction bases: 10. This CDR3 comprises 17 residues. CDR3 bases: TGTGCCAGCAGTGGCCGACAGGGGGCCATCTTATACAATGAGCAGTTCTTC. As protein: CASSGRQGAILYNEQFF. Combining the CDR3 with reference TRBV25-1 and TRBJ2-1 gives the whole variable domain EADIYQTPRYLVIGTGKKITLECSQTMGHDKMYWYQQDPGMELHLIHYSYGVNSTEKGDLSSESTVSRIRTEHFPLTLESARPSHTSQYLCASSGRQGAILYNEQFFGPGTRLTVL.

J is TRBJ1-6 and V is TRBV6-1; 9 bases fit TRBD1. J lost 4 bases, V lost 6 bases, and 4 bases had no gene match. Germline loops: CDR1 MNHNS, CDR2 SASEGT. This CDR3 is built from 15 residues. The CDR3 DNA reads TGTGCCAGCAGGCCCGGACAGGGGTATAATTCACCCCTCCACTTT. Protein sequence: CASRPGQGYNSPLHF.

The rearrangement links TRBV5-1 to TRBJ1-2; 7 nucleotides agree with TRBD1. CDR1 is SGHRS and CDR2 is YFSETQ in the germline V gene. This CDR3 has 15 amino acids. V shed 3 bases, J shed 5 bases, and the junction held 10 bases outside the gene matches. CDR3 sequence: CASSSTGTENYGYTF. The DNA for the CDR3 is TGCGCCAGCAGCTCGACCGGGACAGAAAATTATGGCTACACCTTC.

This clonotype was detected a few times. The chain joins TRBV5-1 to TRBJ2-3; TRBD1 is a possible D gene (6 bases). Germline CDR1 and CDR2: SGHRS and YFSETQ. The CDR3 is 14 amino acids. Trimming took 0 bases from V and 4 from J, leaving 9 bases between them. CDR3 nucleotide sequence: TGCGCCAGCAGCTTGGAACAGGGACCAGATACGCAGTATTTT. Protein: CASSLEQGPDTQYF.

The chain recombines TRBV9 with TRBJ2-3, with D unresolved. The germline V gene encodes CDR1 SGDLS and CDR2 YYNGEE. V lost 0 bases and J 1 base, leaving 6 bases between the germline ends. This CDR3 contains 14 residues. CDR3 residues: CASSVAPGTDTQYF. The CDR3 region has the DNA TGTGCCAGCAGCGTAGCGCCCGGCACAGATACGCAGTATTTT.

This clonotype was seen a few times. This chain uses TRBV12-3 or TRBV12-4 with TRBJ2-5; D gene ambiguous. The ends were cut back, 4 bases at V and 2 bases at J, with 17 bases in the middle. There are 16 residues in the CDR3. CDR3 region: CASSYIRSLSQETQYF. The CDR3 coding sequence is TGTGCCAGCAGTTACATCCGTAGTCTATCACAAGAGACCCAGTACTTC.

The chain recombines TRBV6-1 with TRBJ1-5, with D maybe TRBD1 (6 bases). This CDR3 region has 16 residues. Germline CDR1 MNHNS, CDR2 SASEGT. V lost 6 bases to trimming and J lost 6 bases, with 21 bases between them. CDR3 sequence: CASRPSSGGATQPQHF. The CDR3 nucleotides read TGTGCCAGCAGGCCTTCATCCGGGGGGGCGACTCAGCCCCAGCATTTT.

V is TRBV3-1 and J is TRBJ2-7; D is ambiguous. CDR3 size: 10 residues. Per the germline V gene, CDR1 is LGHDT and CDR2 is YNNKEL (reference sequence). Trimming removed 3 bases from V and 10 bases from J, with 7 bases in between. The CDR3: CASSHRPQYV. CDR3 in DNA: TGTGCCAGCAGCCATAGGCCCCAGTACGTC.

The chain joins TRBV7-8 to TRBJ2-2; D is tentatively TRBD1 or TRBD2 (7 bases each). Trimming left V 11 bases short and J 6 bases short, with 19 bases between. The V gene's germline CDR1 is SGHVS and CDR2 FQNEAQ. The CDR3 has 14 residues. CDR3 nucleotides: TGTGCCTCCCAGGGGGGGCTCCGGGCCGGGGAGCTGTTTTTT. This codes for CASQGGLRAGELFF.

The chain joins TRBV12-5 to TRBJ1-2, with 9 bases aligning to TRBD1. Germline CDR1 LGHNT, CDR2 FRNRAP. The V and J ends lost 5 bases and 5 bases, in that order; junction bases with no gene match: 3. The CDR3 runs 13 residues. The CDR3 sequence: CASGPGQGYGYTF. In DNA form, the CDR3 reads TGTGCTAGTGGTCCCGGACAGGGGTATGGCTACACCTTC.